The 21 T cell receptor beta chains below were found in one sample sequenced in a study of control samples from healthy donors and cancer patients (dated by TCRdb to 2018 to 2021). Library generation was performed with the immunoSEQ multiplex PCR assay. TCRdb provides this immuneACCESS table in a form limited to in-frame rearrangements. Some clones are lacking; in checked studies, under half of them reflect an unresolved V gene, and why the rest are absent is not known. For this sample the table gives around 120,000 clones, of which more than 85% were detected only once. Together, the top ten hold 7.8% of the sample. The sequencing sample was made of blood. The source of these receptors is a woman aged 18-29 years in good health.

The chain is built from TRBV9 and TRBJ2-2, with 8 positions matching TRBD2. There are 16 residues in the CDR3. Germline-derived CDR1 and CDR2 are SGDLS and YYNGEE. The V and J ends lost 3 bases and 3 bases, in that order; junction bases with no gene match: 7. The CDR3 here is CASSASGGRDTGELFF. CDR3 nucleotide sequence: TGTGCCAGCAGCGCCAGCGGGGGAAGGGACACCGGGGAGCTGTTTTTT.

The chain employs TRBV9 and TRBJ2-1; 10 bases fit TRBD2. Germline trimming cut 0 bases from V and 8 bases from J; bases unmatched to any gene: 5. CDR3 length equals 15 residues. CDR1 and CDR2 from the germline V gene are SGDLS and YYNGEE. The CDR3 sequence is CASSVEVAGGYEQFF. CDR3 in DNA: TGTGCCAGCAGCGTAGAGGTAGCGGGGGGATATGAGCAGTTCTTC.

This sequence joins TRBV30 and TRBJ2-2, with 12 bases aligning to TRBD1. The CDR3 has 16 amino acids. Trimming cost V 2 bases and J 7 bases; bases outside gene matches: 8. Germline values: CDR1 GTSNPN, CDR2 SVGIG (reference sequence). The CDR3 protein is CAWSPRDRGQVGELFF. CDR3 bases: TGTGCCTGGAGTCCCCGGGACAGGGGGCAGGTCGGGGAGCTGTTTTTT. Drawing the rest from reference TRBV30 and TRBJ2-2, the complete variable domain is SQTIHQWPATLVQPVGSPLSLECTVEGTSNPNLYWYRQAAGRGLQLLFYSVGIGQISSEVPQNLSASRPQDRQFILSSKKLLLSDSGFYLCAWSPRDRGQVGELFFGEGSRLTVL.

The chain carries TRBV5-4 and TRBJ1-1; perhaps TRBD1 as D (6 bases). The CDR3 length is 14 residues. Trimming took off 3 bases at V and 0 bases at J, with 9 bases between the two ends. Germline CDR1 SGHNT, CDR2 YYREEE (reference sequence). The CDR3 sequence: CASSWGHLNTEAFF. CDR3 nucleotides: TGTGCCAGCAGCTGGGGACACCTGAACACTGAAGCTTTCTTT. Using reference TRBV5-4 and TRBJ1-1 for the parts outside the CDR3, the full variable domain is ETGVTQSPTHLIKTRGQQVTLRCSSQSGHNTVSWYQQALGQGPQFIFQYYREEENGRGNFPPRFSGLQFPNYSSELNVNALELDDSALYLCASSWGHLNTEAFFGQGTRLTVV.

This rearrangement joins TRBV5-6 to TRBJ1-2; 11 nucleotides line up with TRBD1. The J segment lost 3 bases and the V segment lost 0 bases, leaving 1 base of the junction unmatched. The CDR3 is made up of 15 amino acids. The germline gives CDR1 SGHDT, CDR2 YYEEEE. The DNA for the CDR3 is TGTGCCAGCAGCTTGGGGACAGGGGGCCACTATGGCTACACCTTC. Translation gives CASSLGTGGHYGYTF.

The chain recombines TRBV29-1 with TRBJ2-7; 7 bases agree with TRBD2. The V gene's germline CDR1 is SQVTM and CDR2 ANQGSEA. The V gene end was trimmed by 4 bases and the J gene end by 3 bases; junction bases not matched to a gene: 3. The CDR3 is 12 residues long. The CDR3 coding sequence is TGCAGCGTTGGACTAGCCGTCTACGAGCAGTACTTC. Its translation: CSVGLAVYEQYF.

This clone has only one observation. The chain is built from TRBV20-1 and TRBJ2-7, with a weak D call TRBD2 (5 bases). Germline V gene sequence: CDR1 DFQATT, CDR2 SNEGSKA (reference sequence). V dropped 3 bases and J dropped 4 bases, with 10 bases sitting between them. The CDR3 consists of 12 residues. The CDR3 region has the DNA TGCAGTGCTAGTAAGGGAGAGTACGAGCAGTACTTC. Protein: CSASKGEYEQYF.

A note on this clone: Other DNA sequences from this sample encode an identical CDR3 as well. The J gene is TRBJ1-5, the V gene TRBV6-2 or TRBV6-3; a possible D gene is TRBD1 (5 bases). Germline CDR1 MNHEY, CDR2 SVGEGT. CDR3 length equals 13 residues. V was shortened by 3 bases and J by 4 bases, with 7 bases between the two germline ends. The CDR3 DNA is TGTGCCAGCAGTTATCGGGGGAATCAGCCCCAGCATTTT. Translating it yields CASSYRGNQPQHF.

This chain uses TRBV23-1 with TRBJ2-7; 8 bases agree with TRBD2. TRBV23-1 is classed as an ORF, of uncertain function. Germline trimming cut 2 bases from V and 0 bases from J; bases unmatched to any gene: 18. This CDR3 region has 20 residues. CDR3 in amino acids: CASSQKLRLAGEAGSYEQYF. CDR3 in DNA: TGCGCCAGCAGTCAAAAACTGCGGCTAGCGGGTGAGGCGGGCTCCTACGAGCAGTACTTC.

The table lists this clone with a few counts. This chain uses TRBV19 with TRBJ2-7, with 7 bases that match TRBD2. This CDR3 comprises 16 residues. The J segment lost 0 bases and the V segment lost 3 bases, leaving 8 bases of the junction unmatched. Germline V gene lookup returns CDR1 LNHDA and CDR2 SQIVND (reference sequence). This chain's CDR3 is CASSIAASGLSYEQYF. The CDR3 nucleotides read TGTGCCAGTAGTATTGCGGCTAGCGGCCTCTCCTACGAGCAGTACTTC.

V is TRBV6-5 and J is TRBJ1-4; D not certain. The V end was cut by 6 bases, the J end by 3 bases, with 14 bases between. Germline V gene lookup returns CDR1 MNHEY and CDR2 SVGAGI. The CDR3 has 15 amino acids. DNA of the CDR3: TGTGCCAGCAGACTACGTAACAGATCTAATGAAAAACTGTTTTTT. Residues: CASRLRNRSNEKLFF.

This chain uses TRBV5-4 with TRBJ2-7; 9 bases agree with TRBD1. This CDR3 is built from 14 residues. V lost 3 bases and J lost 2; bases outside the gene matches: 3. In germline, CDR1 is SGHNT, CDR2 YYREEE (reference sequence). CDR3 sequence: CASSSGQGAYEQYF. The CDR3 DNA is TGTGCCAGCAGCTCGGGACAGGGCGCCTACGAGCAGTACTTC.

V gene TRBV24-1 combines with J gene TRBJ2-5; tentative D call: TRBD1 (5 bases). Germline CDR1 KGHDR, CDR2 SFDVKD. Deletions cut 4 bases from V and 4 bases from J, with 9 bases between. The CDR3 sequence is 13 residues long. The CDR3 reads CATSEGARETQYF. For the CDR3, the DNA is TGTGCCACCAGTGAAGGGGCGAGAGAGACCCAGTACTTC.

This clone was counted once. The V call is TRBV5-6, the J call TRBJ1-5; D possibly corresponds to TRBD1 (6 bases). Germline-derived CDR1 and CDR2 are SGHDT and YYEEEE. Trimming left V 4 bases short and J 4 bases short, with 15 bases between. This CDR3 has 15 amino acids. The CDR3 sequence is CASSRLDSLNQPQHF. The CDR3 DNA is TGTGCCAGCAGCCGGTTGGACAGCCTAAATCAGCCCCAGCATTTT.

The rearrangement joins TRBV14 to TRBJ2-5; D gene unclear. The CDR3 consists of 16 residues. V lost 0 bases and J lost 7, with 18 bases in between. Germline assignment: CDR1 SGHDN and CDR2 FVKESK. The CDR3 reads CASSQEPTVRRGTQYF. The CDR3 bases are TGTGCCAGCAGCCAAGAACCCACTGTCCGGCGCGGGACCCAGTACTTC.

This clone was counted only a few times. V and J are TRBV27 and TRBJ1-3; D is uncertain. The CDR3 contains 16 residues. V was trimmed by 3 bases and J by 6 bases, leaving 18 bases between them. Germline loops: CDR1 MNHEY, CDR2 SMNVEV (reference sequence). DNA for the CDR3: TGTGCCAGCAGTTTGCCCCACAGACGCCCGCAAAACACCATATATTTT. The encoded protein is CASSLPHRRPQNTIYF.

The V gene is TRBV7-3, the J gene TRBJ2-5; no reliable D call. The CDR3 length is 15 residues. Germline lookup yields CDR1 SGHTA and CDR2 FQGTGA. V lost 5 bases and J 3 bases, leaving 16 bases between the germline ends. This chain's CDR3 is CASSAVSGKKETQYF. DNA for the CDR3: TGTGCCAGCAGCGCCGTATCGGGTAAAAAAGAGACCCAGTACTTC.

The chain uses TRBV2 and TRBJ1-4; D not resolved. The V end was cut by 7 bases, the J end by 8 bases, with 17 bases between. The CDR3 spans 14 residues. Per the germline V gene, CDR1 is SNHLY and CDR2 is FYNNEI. The CDR3 DNA follows: TGTGCCAGCACCGCAGAACCGGAGACAGAAAAACTGTTTTTT. It codes for CASTAEPETEKLFF.

V and J are TRBV6-5 and TRBJ1-1, with D perhaps TRBD1 (5 bases). Per the germline V gene, CDR1 is MNHEY and CDR2 is SVGAGI. This CDR3 comprises 13 residues. V lost 9 bases to trimming and J lost 4 bases, with 15 bases between them. CDR3 in DNA: TGTGCCAGTTTCAGGGACCGTGGCACTGAAGCTTTCTTT. This translates into CASFRDRGTEAFF.

The CDR3 sequence: CASALLQGNTEAFF. CDR3 bases: TGTGCCAGCGCCCTGCTCCAGGGGAACACTGAAGCTTTCTTT. V and J are TRBV6-5 and TRBJ1-1; D is possibly TRBD1 (5 bases). Trimming pared 8 bases from V and 1 base from J, leaving 14 bases between. The CDR3 extends over 14 amino acids. The V gene's germline CDR1 is MNHEY and CDR2 SVGAGI.

This rearrangement joins TRBV19 to TRBJ1-5, with D possibly TRBD1 on 6 matching bases. This CDR3 has 22 residues. Trimming cost V 2 bases and J 0 bases, with 29 bases left between them. CDR1 is LNHDA, CDR2 SQIVND, per germline (reference sequence). The CDR3 DNA reads as TGTGCCAGTAGTATAATGACAGGAGGGTGTAGGGCTTGGGTATATAGCAATCAGCCCCAGCATTTT. Amino acids: CASSIMTGGCRAWVYSNQPQHF.